Presented here are 21 T cell receptor beta chains from one specimen sequenced in a study of shared clonotypes between healthy human individuals. Clones were read by immunoSEQ multiplex PCR, and TCRdb kept only the in-frame ones, dropping some. This sample has 2.5 million or so clones, with roughly nine tenths found just once. The material sequenced was naive CD4+ T cells sorted from blood. Described subset: CD45RA+ positively selected. The receptors shown here come from a man between 18 and 29 years old in good health.

V and J are TRBV18 and TRBJ2-7, with a weak D call TRBD2 (6 bases). The V and J ends lost 2 bases and 4 bases respectively, with 15 bases between them. In germline, CDR1 is KGHSH, CDR2 LQKENI. This CDR3 spans 15 amino acids. The CDR3 DNA reads TGTGCCAGCTCACCAAACGCCGGAGGGGTGTACGAGCAGTACTTC. It yields the protein CASSPNAGGVYEQYF.

The chain links TRBV11-3 to TRBJ2-1, with D tentatively TRBD1 (6 bases). The germline V gene encodes CDR1 SGHNT and CDR2 YENEEA. This CDR3 comprises 14 residues. Trimming left V 3 bases short and J 5 bases short, with 11 bases between. The CDR3 DNA is TGTGCCAGCAGCTTGACGGGACAAAACAATGAGCAGTTCTTC. Translating gives CASSLTGQNNEQFF.

This clone came up once. CDR3 sequence (DNA): TGTGCCAGCAGTATAATAGCGGGAGGTCATGAGCAGTTCTTC. Translation: CASSIIAGGHEQFF. The chain employs TRBV6-1 and TRBJ2-1, with 10 positions matching TRBD2. CDR3 length: 14 amino acids. CDR1 and CDR2 from the germline V gene are MNHNS and SASEGT. Trimming removed 5 bases from V and 8 bases from J; junction bases left unmatched: 6.

The chain employs TRBV5-6 and TRBJ2-1, with a tentative D call TRBD2 (6 bases). Per germline, CDR1 SGHDT and CDR2 YYEEEE. This CDR3 contains 14 residues. V lost 0 bases and J lost 9, with 13 bases in between. CDR3 sequence reads: CASSLGGIAGEQFF. As DNA, the CDR3 is TGTGCCAGCAGCTTGGGCGGGATAGCCGGTGAGCAGTTCTTC.

This clone was seen just once. The V and J genes are TRBV5-1 and TRBJ2-3; D may be TRBD1 or TRBD2 (7 bases each). This CDR3 is built from 17 residues. Trimming pared 2 bases from V and 4 bases from J, leaving 20 bases between. Germline-derived CDR1 and CDR2 are SGHRS and YFSETQ. In DNA form, the CDR3 reads TGCGCCAGCAGCTTCAAGGGAGGGGGCCTCCCCTCAGATACGCAGTATTTT. It encodes CASSFKGGGLPSDTQYF.

CDR3 in amino acids: CASSLVKGVGSYNEQFF. The CDR3, as DNA: TGTGCCAGCAGCTTAGTAAAGGGCGTAGGGTCCTACAATGAGCAGTTCTTC. The chain joins TRBV7-9 to TRBJ2-1; D call uncertain. V lost 1 base and J lost 1, with 14 bases in between. This CDR3 comprises 17 residues. Per germline, CDR1 SEHNR and CDR2 FQNEAQ (reference sequence).

The rearrangement links TRBV19 to TRBJ2-1; 10 bases align to TRBD2. V was pared by 5 bases and J by 3 bases, with 4 bases of the junction left unmatched. This CDR3 is 15 amino acids long. Germline CDR1 and CDR2: LNHDA and SQIVND (reference sequence). This chain's CDR3 is CASSRTSGNYNEQFF. The CDR3 DNA is TGTGCCAGTAGTCGGACTAGCGGAAACTACAATGAGCAGTTCTTC.

The chain is built from TRBV7-9 and TRBJ1-4; 7 bases are a match to TRBD1. Germline loops: CDR1 SEHNR, CDR2 FQNEAQ (reference sequence). This CDR3 comprises 14 residues. Trimming took 3 bases from V and 7 from J; bases not matched to a gene: 5. The CDR3 region has the DNA TGTGCCAGCAGCTTTAAGGGGGCAGGTGAAAAACTGTTTTTT. Its translation: CASSFKGAGEKLFF.

The rearrangement uses TRBV7-2 and TRBJ2-7; perhaps TRBD2 as D (5 bases). The V end lost 1 base, the J end lost 4 bases, and 14 bases lay between the germline ends. The V gene's germline CDR1 is SGHTA and CDR2 FQGNSA. The length of the CDR3 is 15 residues. The CDR3: CASSLGRFSGYEQYF. CDR3 in DNA: TGTGCCAGCAGCTTAGGTCGGTTCTCGGGGTACGAGCAGTACTTC.

The genes are TRBV7-8 and TRBJ1-4, with a tentative D call TRBD1 (6 bases). Germline CDR1 reads SGHVS; CDR2 reads FQNEAQ. Trimming took off 5 bases at V and 6 bases at J, with 10 bases between the two ends. This CDR3 comprises 13 residues. The CDR3 bases are TGTGCCAGCAGCGGATACAGGGATGAAAAACTGTTTTTT. Protein: CASSGYRDEKLFF. The full variable domain, in which reference TRBV7-8 and TRBJ1-4 provide the parts outside the CDR3, is GAGVSQSPRYKVAKRGQDVALRCDPISGHVSLFWYQQALGQGPEFLTYFQNEAQLDKSGLPSDRFFAERPEGSVSTLKIQRTQQEDSAVYLCASSGYRDEKLFFGSGTQLSVL.

This clone was observed once. The chain combines TRBV19 with TRBJ2-5, with D unclear. Trimming pared 2 bases from V and 5 bases from J, leaving 9 bases between. The CDR3 runs 13 residues. Germline values: CDR1 LNHDA, CDR2 SQIVND (reference sequence). For the CDR3, the DNA is TGTGCCAGTAGTATATATCCCGGTGAGACCCAGTACTTC. Protein sequence: CASSIYPGETQYF. The full variable domain, its missing parts supplied by reference TRBV19 and TRBJ2-5, is DGGITQSPKYLFRKEGQNVTLSCEQNLNHDAMYWYRQDPGQGLRLIYYSQIVNDFQKGDIAEGYSVSREKKESFPLTVTSAQKNPTAFYLCASSIYPGETQYFGPGTRLLVL.

This sequence joins TRBV27 and TRBJ2-2, with TRBD1 matching 7 bases. V dropped 2 bases and J dropped 4; count of bases not matched to a gene: 10. Germline loops: CDR1 MNHEY, CDR2 SMNVEV (reference sequence). This CDR3 spans 17 amino acids. DNA for the CDR3: TGTGCCAGCAGTTTAGAGACGAGGGGGCGAAGCACCGGGGAGCTGTTTTTT. It codes for CASSLETRGRSTGELFF.

The chain recombines TRBV30 with TRBJ2-7; D is tentatively TRBD1 or TRBD2 (6 bases each). Germline values: CDR1 GTSNPN, CDR2 SVGIG (reference sequence). With 7 bases removed from V and 4 bases from J, the gap between germline ends came to 32 bases. The CDR3 covers 18 residues. The DNA for the CDR3 is TGTGCCTCCCCGGAGGGGGGAAGGGACTTTCGTGGGGCGTACGAGCAGTACTTC. This encodes CASPEGGRDFRGAYEQYF.

About this clone itself: The same CDR3 can be traced to other DNA sequences in this sample. The V and J genes are TRBV2 and TRBJ2-1; D is unclear. The CDR3 has 11 residues. The V gene's germline CDR1 is SNHLY and CDR2 FYNNEI. Between the trimmed V and J ends, which lost 5 bases and 4 bases, there was a span of 3 bases. For the CDR3, the DNA is TGTGCCAGCAGTCCATACAATGAGCAGTTCTTC. It specifies CASSPYNEQFF.

The chain carries TRBV6-6 and TRBJ2-4; TRBD2 aligns across 9 bases. CDR1 and CDR2 (germline): MNHNY, SVGAGI (reference sequence). V gave up 4 bases and J gave up 9 bases; unmatched junction bases: 7. The CDR3 has 14 amino acids. CDR3 amino acids: CASSLAGDLVIQYF. CDR3 in DNA: TGTGCCAGCAGTTTAGCGGGAGATCTGGTCATTCAGTACTTC.

This sequence joins TRBV9 and TRBJ2-3; D perhaps matches TRBD1 (6 bases). CDR3 length equals 16 residues. Trimming shortened V by 3 bases and J by 0 bases, and 14 bases separated the two germline ends. In germline, CDR1 is SGDLS, CDR2 YYNGEE. For the CDR3, the DNA is TGTGCCAGCAGCGCCCCATCAGGGGCTAGCACAGATACGCAGTATTTT. It yields the protein CASSAPSGASTDTQYF.

The chain couples TRBV7-9 to TRBJ2-3; D is tentatively TRBD1 or TRBD2 (10 bases each). Germline loops: CDR1 SEHNR, CDR2 FQNEAQ (reference sequence). Deletions cut 5 bases from V and 12 bases from J, with 36 bases between. The CDR3 is made up of 19 amino acids. In DNA form, the CDR3 reads TGTGCCAGCAGCCCGCCGGGACAGGGGTGGCTAGCGGGAGTCTGGGCTCAGTATTTT. This sequence encodes CASSPPGQGWLAGVWAQYF.

The chain carries TRBV10-3 and TRBJ1-3; 8 nucleotides line up with TRBD1. The V gene's germline CDR1 is ENHRY and CDR2 SYGVKD. V lost 6 bases and J lost 9; bases outside the gene matches: 4. CDR3 length: 12 amino acids. DNA for the CDR3: TGTGCCATCAGGGGACAGGAGTCCACCATATATTTT. It translates to CAIRGQESTIYF.

The genes are TRBV7-9 and TRBJ1-4; D ambiguous. The CDR3 extends over 14 amino acids. CDR1 is SEHNR, CDR2 FQNEAQ, per germline (reference sequence). Trimming left V 6 bases short and J 0 bases short, with 8 bases between. CDR3 DNA sequence: TGTGCCAGCAGTTTAATAGCAACTAATGAAAAACTGTTTTTT. It encodes CASSLIATNEKLFF.

As DNA, the CDR3 is TGCGCCAGCAGCCCCCAAGGCGGTCCCACTGAAGCTTTCTTT. Translated: CASSPQGGPTEAFF. The V gene is TRBV5-1, the J gene TRBJ1-1; D gene ambiguous. V was cut by 4 bases and J by 4 bases, with 14 bases left in between. The CDR3 runs to 14 residues. Germline V CDR1 and CDR2: SGHRS, YFSETQ.

This clone was detected once. The chain has TRBV19 and TRBJ2-5, with TRBD1 matching over 9 bases. The CDR3 consists of 15 residues. V trimming: 5 bases; J trimming: 4 bases; junction bases outside the gene matches: 8. Germline CDR1 is LNHDA and CDR2 is SQIVND (reference sequence). This CDR3 reads CASSPRSGQGETQYF. In DNA form, the CDR3 reads TGTGCCAGTAGTCCTAGATCGGGACAGGGAGAGACCCAGTACTTC. Full variable domain (missing parts from reference TRBV19 and TRBJ2-5): DGGITQSPKYLFRKEGQNVTLSCEQNLNHDAMYWYRQDPGQGLRLIYYSQIVNDFQKGDIAEGYSVSREKKESFPLTVTSAQKNPTAFYLCASSPRSGQGETQYFGPGTRLLVL.